The subject of this entry is one T cell receptor (beta chain). This record belongs to a study of cytomegalovirus exposure and HLA in healthy donors. Donors likely had unrecorded immune exposures despite being nominally healthy when sampled. 13 Jbeta primers and 60 Vbeta primers were used for the PCR. Assay: immunoSEQ multiplex PCR; the TCRdb copy retains only in-frame clones and omits some. The sample consists of 95,000 to 150,000 clones, around 80% of them appearing once. Germline assignment: CDR1 WSHSY and CDR2 SAAADI. The length of the CDR3 is 15 residues. With 0 bases removed from V and 4 bases from J, the gap between germline ends came to 11 bases.

What was sequenced was PBMCs. This chain uses TRBV10-2 with TRBJ2-3; the D gene is possibly TRBD2 (7 bases). This sequence originates from a man aged 25-45 years in good health and CMV-seronegative. CDR3 nucleotide sequence: TGCGCCAGCAGTGAGTCAGGGGGGGCCCCAGATACGCAGTATTTT. It codes for CASSESGGAPDTQYF.